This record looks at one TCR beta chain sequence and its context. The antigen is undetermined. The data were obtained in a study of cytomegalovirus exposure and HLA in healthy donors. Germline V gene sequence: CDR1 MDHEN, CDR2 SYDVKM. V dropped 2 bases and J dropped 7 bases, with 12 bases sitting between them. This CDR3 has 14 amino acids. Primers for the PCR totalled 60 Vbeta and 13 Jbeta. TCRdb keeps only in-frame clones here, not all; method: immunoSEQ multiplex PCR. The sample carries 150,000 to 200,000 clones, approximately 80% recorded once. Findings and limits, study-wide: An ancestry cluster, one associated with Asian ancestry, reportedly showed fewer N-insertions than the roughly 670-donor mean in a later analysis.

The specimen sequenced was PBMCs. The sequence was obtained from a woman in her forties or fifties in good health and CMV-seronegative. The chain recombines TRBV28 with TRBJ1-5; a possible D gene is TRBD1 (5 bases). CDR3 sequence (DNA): TGTGCCAGCAGTTTACCGGGGGACGGGCAGCCCCAGCATTTT. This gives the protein CASSLPGDGQPQHF.